The next 4 T cell receptor beta chains were all read from a single sample in a study of T cell responses to AZD1222 COVID-19 vaccine. Sequenced by immunoSEQ multiplex PCR; TCRdb stores in-frame clones only, minus some. Among over 95,000 clones listed, more than 75% were seen once. The sample was peripheral blood, taken on day 0 of AZD1222 vaccination. These receptors came from an adult in good health.

This clone was counted a few times. The rearrangement joins TRBV2 to TRBJ2-1; no definite D call. Germline V gene lookup returns CDR1 SNHLY and CDR2 FYNNEI. CDR3 length equals 11 residues. V gave up 11 bases and J gave up 10 bases, with 15 bases separating them. The CDR3 sequence: CAFSMALEQFF. CDR3 bases: TGTGCCTTTTCAATGGCTTTGGAGCAGTTCTTC. The whole variable domain, remainder taken from reference TRBV2 and TRBJ2-1, is EPEVTQTPSHQVTQMGQEVILRCVPISNHLYFYWYRQILGQKVEFLVSFYNNEISEKSEIFDDQFSVERPDGSNFTLKIRSTKLEDSAMYFCAFSMALEQFFGPGTRLTVL.

This sequence joins TRBV7-9 and TRBJ1-4; the D gene is possibly TRBD1 (5 bases). Germline CDR1 SEHNR, CDR2 FQNEAQ (reference sequence). The CDR3 sequence is 14 residues long. Trimming took 6 bases from V and 2 from J, leaving 10 bases between them. Here the CDR3 reads CASREQDTNEKLFF. Written as DNA, the CDR3 is TGTGCCAGCAGAGAACAGGACACTAATGAAAAACTGTTTTTT.

This chain connects TRBV7-3 to TRBJ1-1, with D possibly being TRBD1 (5 bases). The CDR3 has 14 amino acids. Germline loops: CDR1 SGHTA, CDR2 FQGTGA. Deletions cut 3 bases from V and 0 bases from J, with 8 bases between. The CDR3 protein is CASSLTAMNTEAFF. The CDR3 nucleotides are TGTGCCAGCAGCTTGACAGCAATGAACACTGAAGCTTTCTTT. The full variable domain, rest sourced from reference TRBV7-3 and TRBJ1-1, is GAGVSQTPSNKVTEKGKYVELRCDPISGHTALYWYRQSLGQGPEFLIYFQGTGAADDSGLPNDRFFAVRPEGSVSTLKIQRTERGDSAVYLCASSLTAMNTEAFFGQGTRLTVV.

This chain joins TRBV5-8 and TRBJ2-7, with 7 positions matching TRBD1. The length of the CDR3 is 14 residues. Per the germline V gene, CDR1 is SGHTS and CDR2 is YDEGEE. J was trimmed by 2 bases and V by 1 base; bases with no gene match: 3. The CDR3 here is CASSLTTGPYEQYF. The CDR3 coding sequence is TGTGCCAGCAGCTTGACGACAGGGCCCTACGAGCAGTACTTC.